The 10 T cell receptor beta chains reported below all come from one sample, sequenced in a study of CD8 T cells in ankylosing spondylitis. TCRdb redid the calling of the 5' RACE reads with MiXCR, one entry per CDR3 protein. The data contain approximately 340,000 distinct CDR3 sequences, about 15% of them singletons. The sample was blood, either unsorted or a sorted T cell fraction (not recorded which). The receptors were sampled from a male donor with ankylosing spondylitis or in good health (not recorded which).

This clonotype was found a few times. This chain connects TRBV7-2 to TRBJ1-3; 7 positions agree with TRBD1. Germline trimming cut 2 bases from V and 1 base from J; bases unmatched to any gene: 8. CDR3 size: 17 residues. The germline V gene encodes CDR1 SGHTA and CDR2 FQGNSA. CDR3 protein: CASSLQGQADSGNTIYF. In DNA, the CDR3 is TGTGCCAGCAGCTTACAAGGACAGGCGGATTCTGGAAACACCATATATTTT.

The chain employs TRBV6-2 or TRBV6-3 and TRBJ2-1, with D perhaps matching TRBD2 (5 bases). The germline V and J ends were trimmed by 5 bases and 4 bases, with 12 bases remaining between them. Per germline, CDR1 MNHEY and CDR2 SVGEGT. The CDR3 contains 14 residues. CDR3 bases: TGTGCCAGCAGTCGATCCCCGGGGTACAATGAGCAGTTCTTC. Residues: CASSRSPGYNEQFF.

This clonotype was picked up many times. CDR3 sequence: CASSLGLSADTQYF. CDR3 nucleotide sequence: TGCGCCAGCAGCCTGGGACTCTCGGCGGATACGCAGTATTTT. V gene TRBV5-1 combines with J gene TRBJ2-3; a weak D match, TRBD2 (6 bases). Germline CDR1 and CDR2: SGHRS and YFSETQ. The CDR3 consists of 14 residues. V gave up 4 bases and J gave up 6 bases, with 15 bases separating them.

This clonotype was counted many times. V usage is TRBV6-2 or TRBV6-3 and J usage is TRBJ1-1, with unresolved D. Trimming pared 6 bases from V and 6 bases from J, leaving 20 bases between. Germline-derived CDR1 and CDR2 are MNHEY and SVGEGT. The CDR3 totals 15 residues. CDR3 loop: CASSQTNLPQAEAFF. The CDR3 coding sequence is TGTGCCAGCAGCCAAACTAATCTACCCCAGGCTGAAGCTTTCTTT.

This clonotype was counted only a few times. The V gene is TRBV27, the J gene TRBJ2-3; D unclear. Germline V gene sequence: CDR1 MNHEY, CDR2 SMNVEV (reference sequence). The CDR3 totals 15 residues. V lost 2 bases to trimming and J lost 1 base, with 10 bases between them. The DNA for the CDR3 is TGTGCCAGCAGTTTAGGAGATTCTGGCACAGATACGCAGTATTTT. This codes for CASSLGDSGTDTQYF.

This clonotype appeared many times. The DNA for the CDR3 is TGTGCCAGCAGTTTGACCGAGGGGGAAGGAGCTTTCTTT. This translates into CASSLTEGEGAFF. The rearrangement joins TRBV12-3 or TRBV12-4 to TRBJ1-1; weak D call: TRBD1 (6 bases). The V end lost 3 bases, the J end lost 10 bases, and 15 bases lay between the germline ends. This CDR3 has 13 amino acids.

The V gene is TRBV12-3 or TRBV12-4, the J gene TRBJ1-1; 9 bases agree with TRBD1. This CDR3 is 14 amino acids long. V was pared by 5 bases and J by 6 bases, with 7 bases of the junction left unmatched. The DNA for the CDR3 is TGTGCCAGCAGTCACGGGACAGGGTTGGCTGAAGCTTTCTTT. Amino acids: CASSHGTGLAEAFF.

The genes are TRBV3-1 and TRBJ2-2; D remains unclear. CDR1 LGHDT and CDR2 YNNKEL come from the germline V gene (reference sequence). The CDR3 is 14 residues long. Trimming left V 3 bases short and J 4 bases short, with 9 bases between. Here the CDR3 reads CASSHGPFTGELFF. Here the CDR3 DNA reads TGTGCCAGCAGCCACGGACCGTTCACCGGGGAGCTGTTTTTT. The complete variable domain, with remaining parts taken from reference TRBV3-1 and TRBJ2-2, reads DTAVSQTPKYLVTQMGNDKSIKCEQNLGHDTMYWYKQDSKKFLKIMFSYNNKELIINETVPNRFSPKSPDKAHLNLHINSLELGDSAVYFCASSHGPFTGELFFGEGSRLTVL.

V usage is TRBV5-6 and J usage is TRBJ2-3; D remains unclear. Between the trimmed V and J ends, which lost 4 bases and 2 bases, there was a span of 14 bases. CDR1 is SGHDT and CDR2 is YYEEEE in the germline V gene. The CDR3 spans 15 residues. DNA of the CDR3: TGTGCCAGCAGCCCGGCTGTCGACTTCACAGATACGCAGTATTTT. Translating it yields CASSPAVDFTDTQYF. Filled out from reference TRBV5-6 and TRBJ2-3, the complete variable domain reads DAGVTQSPTHLIKTRGQQVTLRCSPKSGHDTVSWYQQALGQGPQFIFQYYEEEERQRGNFPDRFSGHQFPNYSSELNVNALLLGDSALYLCASSPAVDFTDTQYFGPGTRLTVL.

The sample holds a few counts of this clonotype. V gene TRBV4-1 combines with J gene TRBJ2-3, with no clear D. The CDR3 has 15 residues. Germline-derived CDR1 and CDR2 are MGHRA and YSYEKL. Between the trimmed V and J ends, which lost 3 bases and 0 bases, there was a span of 10 bases. Here the CDR3 reads CASSHNTASTDTQYF. The DNA for the CDR3 is TGCGCCAGCAGCCACAACACGGCGAGCACAGATACGCAGTATTTT.